This note documents a single TCR beta chain sequence. The antigen remains unidentified. The record originates from a study of PD-L1 blockade in urothelial cancer. Study observations and caveats: Better survival was predicted when blood TCR clonality before treatment fell below the median. More expansion of tumor-associated blood clones, seen at 3 weeks, marked durable-benefit patients.

This CDR3 has 14 amino acids. V lost 0 bases, J lost 6 bases, and 2 bases stayed unmatched. Germline CDR1 and CDR2: GTSNPN and SVGIG (reference sequence). Indicated time point: pretreatment peripheral blood. The investigators introduced synthetic TCR analog templates into each PCR as spikes. The data were produced by immunoSEQ multiplex PCR, yet TCRdb's version contains in-frame clones alone and is incomplete. This sample has 49,000 or so clones, with 86% found just once. Sample: PBMCs, taken around atezolizumab (anti-PD-L1) treatment. The V call is TRBV30, the J call TRBJ2-3; TRBD1 aligns across 11 bases. The receptor was isolated from a man in his 60s with urothelial cancer. Written as DNA, the CDR3 is TGTGCCTGGAGTGTGGGGACAGGGGGGGATACGCAGTATTTT. Its protein product is CAWSVGTGGDTQYF.